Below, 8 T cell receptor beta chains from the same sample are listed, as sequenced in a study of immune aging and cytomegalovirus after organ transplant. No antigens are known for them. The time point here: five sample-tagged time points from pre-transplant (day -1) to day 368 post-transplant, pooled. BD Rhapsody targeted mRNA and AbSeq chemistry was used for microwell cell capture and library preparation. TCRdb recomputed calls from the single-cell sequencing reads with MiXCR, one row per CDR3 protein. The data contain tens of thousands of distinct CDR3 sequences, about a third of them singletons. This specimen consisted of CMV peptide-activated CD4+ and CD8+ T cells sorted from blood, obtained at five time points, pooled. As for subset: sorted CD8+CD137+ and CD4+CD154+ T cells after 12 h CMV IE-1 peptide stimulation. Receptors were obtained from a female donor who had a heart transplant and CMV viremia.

CDR3 in amino acids: CASLFSDRHNSPLHF. CDR3 sequence (DNA): TGTGCCAGCCTATTTTCGGACCGACATAATTCACCCCTCCACTTT. The chain joins TRBV7-2 to TRBJ1-6, with D unclear. In germline, CDR1 is SGHTA, CDR2 FQGNSA. The CDR3 extends over 15 amino acids. Trimming removed 8 bases at V and 5 bases at J, with 16 bases between.

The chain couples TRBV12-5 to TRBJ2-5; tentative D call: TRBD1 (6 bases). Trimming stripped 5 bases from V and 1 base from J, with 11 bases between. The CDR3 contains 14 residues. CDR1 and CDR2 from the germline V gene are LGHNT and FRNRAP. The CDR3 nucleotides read TGTGCTAGTGGTACTGGACAGAGCCAAGAGACCCAGTACTTC. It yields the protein CASGTGQSQETQYF.

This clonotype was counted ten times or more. CDR3 nucleotides: TGTGCCAGCAGTGAAGGAGTGGAACAGCCCCAGCATTTT. As protein: CASSEGVEQPQHF. The V gene is TRBV6-1, the J gene TRBJ1-5; D gene uncertain. Germline CDR1 and CDR2: MNHNS and SASEGT. Between the trimmed V and J ends, which lost 1 base and 7 bases, there was a span of 8 bases. The CDR3 runs 13 residues.

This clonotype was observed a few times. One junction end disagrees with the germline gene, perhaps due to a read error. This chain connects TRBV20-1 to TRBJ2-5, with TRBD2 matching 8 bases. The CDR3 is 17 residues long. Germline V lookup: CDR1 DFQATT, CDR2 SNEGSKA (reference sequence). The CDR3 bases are TGCAGTGCTGCCGTAGCGGGAAAGGGTTCAGGCGGAGAGACCCAGCACTTC. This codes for CSAAVAGKGSGGETQHF.

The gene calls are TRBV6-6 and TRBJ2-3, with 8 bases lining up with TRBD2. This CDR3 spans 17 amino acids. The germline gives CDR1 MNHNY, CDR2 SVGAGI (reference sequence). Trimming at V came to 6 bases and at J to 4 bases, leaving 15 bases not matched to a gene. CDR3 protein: CASSPLFKGAGADTQYF. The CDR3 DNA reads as TGTGCCAGCAGCCCTCTCTTCAAGGGAGCGGGAGCAGATACGCAGTATTTT.

In DNA form, the CDR3 reads TGCAGTGCTACGTTGGGGAACTATGGCTACACCTTC. Protein product: CSATLGNYGYTF. The gene calls are TRBV20-1 and TRBJ1-2; no clear D. The CDR3 contains 12 residues. V shed 4 bases and J shed 2 bases, with 8 bases lying between them. Germline assignment: CDR1 DFQATT and CDR2 SNEGSKA (reference sequence).

The CDR3 sequence is CASSPSSRQGAYGYTF. The CDR3 DNA sequence: TGTGCCAGCTCACCTTCCAGTAGACAGGGGGCCTACGGCTACACCTTC. The chain joins TRBV18 to TRBJ1-2, with TRBD1 matching 10 bases. V dropped 3 bases and J dropped 8; count of bases not matched to a gene: 12. The CDR3 sequence is 16 residues long. In germline, CDR1 is KGHSH, CDR2 LQKENI.

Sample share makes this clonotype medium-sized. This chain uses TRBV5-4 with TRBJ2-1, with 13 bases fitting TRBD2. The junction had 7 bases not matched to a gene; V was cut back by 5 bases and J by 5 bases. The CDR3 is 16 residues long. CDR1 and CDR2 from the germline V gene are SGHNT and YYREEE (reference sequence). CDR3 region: CASSTSTSGRDNEQFF. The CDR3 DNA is TGTGCCAGCAGTACAAGCACTAGCGGGAGGGACAATGAGCAGTTCTTC. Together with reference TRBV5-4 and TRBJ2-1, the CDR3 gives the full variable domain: ETGVTQSPTHLIKTRGQQVTLRCSSQSGHNTVSWYQQALGQGPQFIFQYYREEENGRGNFPPRFSGLQFPNYSSELNVNALELDDSALYLCASSTSTSGRDNEQFFGPGTRLTVL.